This paragraph reports one T cell receptor (beta chain). TCRdb re-called the 5' RACE reads and shows each CDR3 protein once, DNA omitted. The ten most abundant clones cover 74% of a sample with some 2,000 distinct CDR3 sequences. This sample was taken from a study of T cells expressing NK-cell markers. The wider study: It was sorted CD3+CD56-NKG2C+, CD3+CD56+NKG2C- and CD3+CD56+NKG2C+ T cells that provided the TCR beta repertoires. HCMV seropositivity characterized seven of the eight sequenced donors, and seronegativity one.

The CDR3 totals 15 residues. Germline-derived CDR1 and CDR2 are MRHNA and SNTAGT. Sequenced material: blood T cells: a sorted CD56 or NKG2C T cell subset, CD4+ or CD8+ T cells, or bulk PBMC T cells (not recorded which). This sequence was found in a woman aged 18-29 years in good health. The chain has TRBV6-4 and TRBJ2-5; TCRdb proposes TRBD2, but this gene call is untestable without DNA. The CDR3 sequence: CASSEGSGSGETQYF.